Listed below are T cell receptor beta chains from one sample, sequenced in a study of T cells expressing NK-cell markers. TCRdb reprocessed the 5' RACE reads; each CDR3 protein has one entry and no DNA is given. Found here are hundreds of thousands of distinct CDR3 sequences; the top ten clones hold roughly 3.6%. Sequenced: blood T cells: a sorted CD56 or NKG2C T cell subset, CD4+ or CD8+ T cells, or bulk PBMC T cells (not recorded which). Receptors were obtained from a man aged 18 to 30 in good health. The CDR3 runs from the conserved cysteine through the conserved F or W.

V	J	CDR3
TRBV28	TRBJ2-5	CASIPGQSGETQYF
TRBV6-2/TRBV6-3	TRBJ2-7	CASSYRTPGQGYEQYF
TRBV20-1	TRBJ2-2	CSACRVLDTGELFF
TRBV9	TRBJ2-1	CASSVAGSSFSFEQFF
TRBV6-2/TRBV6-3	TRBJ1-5	CASTDRGGQPQHF
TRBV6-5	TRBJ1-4	CASSPNFEKLFF
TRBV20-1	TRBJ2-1	CSARSVRGLSNEQFF
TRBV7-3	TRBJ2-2	CASSPTGVRSDTGELFF
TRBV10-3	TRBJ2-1	CAISTTGSPYNEQFF
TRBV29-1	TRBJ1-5	CSVGGANQPQHF
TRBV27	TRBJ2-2	CASSLSGSGSGELFF
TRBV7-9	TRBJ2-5	CATASGPETQYF
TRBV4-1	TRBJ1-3	CASSSRPGPTSSGNTIYF
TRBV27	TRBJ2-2	CASSLSLAGERGGELFF
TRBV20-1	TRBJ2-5	CSASLTGGSETQYF
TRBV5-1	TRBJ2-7	CASSYTGGEQYF
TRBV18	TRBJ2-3	CASSRPPGLAYDTQYF
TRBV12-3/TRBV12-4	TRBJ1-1	CASSLPTGAMNTEAFF
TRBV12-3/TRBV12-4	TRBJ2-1	CASTPRVSGRAYEQFF
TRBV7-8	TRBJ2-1	CASSSFASGNYNEQFF
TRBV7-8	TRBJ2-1	CASSLHGLAGAPYNEQFF
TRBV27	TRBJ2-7	CASSAGVNEQYF
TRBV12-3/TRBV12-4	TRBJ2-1	CASSQETGTSGYNEQFF
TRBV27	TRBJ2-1	CASSLSRGHYEQFF
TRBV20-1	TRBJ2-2	CSASVRAGELFF
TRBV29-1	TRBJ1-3	CSVAAIGGNTIYF
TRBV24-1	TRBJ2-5	CATSVGQTQYF
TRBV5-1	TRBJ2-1	CASSLGIYSGTSGSKDEQFF
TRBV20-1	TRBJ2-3	CSARAQRGPSTDTQYF
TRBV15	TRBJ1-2	CATSIGSNYGYTF
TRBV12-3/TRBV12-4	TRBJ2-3	CASSSSKAGFTDTQYF
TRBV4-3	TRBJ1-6	CASSQDRGRSPLHF
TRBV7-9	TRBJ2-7	CASSLKWGLGSYEQYF
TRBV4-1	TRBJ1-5	CASSQEGSGRNQPQHF
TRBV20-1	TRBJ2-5	CSARLAGLPQETQYF
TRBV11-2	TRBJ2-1	CASSLDSPQLTYNEQFF
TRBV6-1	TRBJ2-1	CASTKQGPSSYNEQFF
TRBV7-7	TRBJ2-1	CASSLGVLADYNEQFF
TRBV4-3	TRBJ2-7	CASSQGLANSYEQYF
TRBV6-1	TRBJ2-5	CASSGISGGRETQYF